Included here is one T cell receptor (beta chain) sequence, with context. Patients with autoimmune history or systemic immunosuppression were excluded. This sample stems from a study of OX40 agonist ivuxolimab in advanced cancers. Study information: The dose-escalation cohort had hepatocellular carcinoma, melanoma, renal cell or head and neck cancer.

V was clipped by 4 bases and J by 1 base, with 15 bases between them. The germline V gene has CDR1 SGHRS and CDR2 YFSETQ. CDR3 length: 16 residues. Repertoires were generated with immunoSEQ multiplex PCR, while TCRdb's copy carries only in-frame clones and drops some. The repertoire holds 60,000 to 70,000 clones, about 87% seen once, with roughly 1.9% in the top ten. The receptor comes from an adult with an advanced solid tumor such as melanoma, head and neck, liver or kidney cancer. The starting material was CD4+ or CD8+ T cells sorted from blood, obtained in a trial of the OX40 agonist ivuxolimab. This chain links TRBV5-1 with TRBJ2-4; no firm D call. The CDR3 DNA sequence: TGCGCCAGCAGCCTACCCTTAGGACGGGCCAAAAACATTCAGTACTTC. As protein: CASSLPLGRAKNIQYF.